What follows describes a single T cell receptor (beta chain). This record comes from a study of blood T cell repertoires in COVID-19. Study-wide context: Donors in the United States, Italy and Spain gave samples during acute or convalescent COVID-19. PBMCs, B-cell-depleted T cells, or T cells provided the cDNA or gDNA that made up the material.

Sequencing used immunoSEQ multiplex PCR; TCRdb keeps in-frame clones, though not all of them. The data contain about 440,000 clones, around 89% of them singletons. This CDR3 region has 15 residues. Germline V CDR1 and CDR2: LNHDA, SQIVND (reference sequence). V was pared by 8 bases and J by 2 bases, with 10 bases of the junction left unmatched. Seattle enrolled patients during active infection and tracked them longitudinally. The genes are TRBV19 and TRBJ1-2, with 8 nucleotides matching TRBD1. The sequence came from a woman between 50 and 59 years old with COVID-19, enrolled during active disease. The sample consisted of peripheral blood. The DNA for the CDR3 is TGTGCCAGTTTGCCTTGGGCAGGGGGCAACTATGGCTACACCTTC. Translation: CASLPWAGGNYGYTF.